This passage covers 6 T cell receptor beta chains from one sample sequenced in a study of T cell changes during pregnancy in multiple sclerosis. The table came from immunoSEQ multiplex PCR; TCRdb's copy has only in-frame clones and leaves some out. The sample carries around 68,000 clones, over 75% recorded once. Sequenced here: peripheral blood, sampled in the third trimester of pregnancy. These receptors all come from a female donor with multiple sclerosis, enrolled in a pregnancy study.

The chain is built from TRBV15 and TRBJ2-1, with D perhaps matching TRBD1 (6 bases). Germline V CDR1 and CDR2: LNHNV, YYDKDF (reference sequence). V shed 1 base and J shed 4 bases, with 17 bases lying between them. The CDR3 is made up of 17 amino acids. In DNA, the CDR3 is TGTGCCACCAGCAGAGTGCATCGGACAGCTCCGTACAATGAGCAGTTCTTC. It specifies CATSRVHRTAPYNEQFF.

J is TRBJ2-3 and V is TRBV5-1; the D gene is possibly TRBD2 (7 bases). V lost 3 bases to trimming and J lost 2 bases, with 16 bases between them. CDR3 length: 16 amino acids. CDR1 is SGHRS, CDR2 YFSETQ, per germline. The CDR3 DNA reads TGCGCCAGCAGCTGGGGGAGGGGGGCCTTCACAGATACGCAGTATTTT. Translation gives CASSWGRGAFTDTQYF.

The table lists this clone with a few counts. The chain recombines TRBV2 with TRBJ1-2, with D uncertain. Germline V gives CDR1 SNHLY, CDR2 FYNNEI. With 0 bases removed from V and 4 bases from J, the gap between germline ends came to 12 bases. CDR3 length: 15 amino acids. The CDR3 DNA is TGTGCCAGCAGTGAAGCGCTGGGGAGTTCCTATGGCTACACCTTC. This sequence encodes CASSEALGSSYGYTF.

The V call is TRBV5-1, the J call TRBJ2-7; 8 nucleotides agree with TRBD2. J was trimmed by 2 bases and V by 4 bases; bases with no gene match: 17. The CDR3 length is 18 residues. Germline V gene data show CDR1 as SGHRS and CDR2 as YFSETQ. This chain's CDR3 is CASSTQPGGRDSAYEQYF. CDR3 nucleotide sequence: TGCGCCAGCAGCACCCAACCGGGGGGGCGGGATTCCGCCTACGAGCAGTACTTC.

The J gene is TRBJ1-5, the V gene TRBV25-1; no clear D gene. This CDR3 is built from 15 residues. Germline CDR1 MGHDK, CDR2 SYGVNS. The V end lost 4 bases, the J end lost 2 bases, and 12 bases lay between the germline ends. DNA for the CDR3: TGTGCCAGCAGTGGGGGTGCGGGAGGCAATCAGCCCCAGCATTTT. It specifies CASSGGAGGNQPQHF.

The V call is TRBV7-9, the J call TRBJ2-2, with D unclear. CDR1 is SEHNR, CDR2 FQNEAQ, per germline (reference sequence). The CDR3 sequence is 14 residues long. Between the trimmed V and J ends, which lost 6 bases and 6 bases, there was a span of 14 bases. The CDR3 DNA reads TGTGCCAGCAGGGCCGCAGGCACGGCCGGGGAGCTGTTTTTT. The encoded protein is CASRAAGTAGELFF.